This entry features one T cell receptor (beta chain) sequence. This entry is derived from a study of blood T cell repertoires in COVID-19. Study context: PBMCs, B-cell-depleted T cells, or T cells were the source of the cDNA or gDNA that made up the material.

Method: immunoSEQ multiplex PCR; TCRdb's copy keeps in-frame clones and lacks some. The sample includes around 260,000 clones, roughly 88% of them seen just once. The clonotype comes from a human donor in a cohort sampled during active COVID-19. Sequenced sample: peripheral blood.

The CDR3 reads CASSQLLTGGYTF. The CDR3 bases are TGTGCCAGCAGCCAACTACTCACGGGAGGCTACACCTTC. V usage is TRBV14 and J usage is TRBJ1-2, with no clear D. CDR1 SGHDN and CDR2 FVKESK come from the germline V gene. The germline V and J ends were trimmed by 2 bases and 8 bases, with 12 bases remaining between them. The CDR3 spans 13 residues.